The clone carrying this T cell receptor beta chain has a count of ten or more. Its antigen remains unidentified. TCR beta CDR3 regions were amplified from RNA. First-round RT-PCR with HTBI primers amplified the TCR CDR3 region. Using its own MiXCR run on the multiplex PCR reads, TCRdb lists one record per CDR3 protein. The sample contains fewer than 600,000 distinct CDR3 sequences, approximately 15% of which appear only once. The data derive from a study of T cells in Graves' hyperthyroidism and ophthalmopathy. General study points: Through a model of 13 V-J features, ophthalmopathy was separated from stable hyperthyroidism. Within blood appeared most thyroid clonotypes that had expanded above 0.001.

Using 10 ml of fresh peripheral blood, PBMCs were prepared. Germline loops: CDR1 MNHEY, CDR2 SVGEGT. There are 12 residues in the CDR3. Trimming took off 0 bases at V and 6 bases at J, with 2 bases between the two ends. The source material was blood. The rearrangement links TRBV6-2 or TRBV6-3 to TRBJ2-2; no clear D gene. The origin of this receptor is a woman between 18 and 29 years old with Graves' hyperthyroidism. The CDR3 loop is CASSYSPGELFF. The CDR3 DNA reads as TGTGCCAGCAGTTACTCCCCCGGGGAGCTGTTTTTT.